This T cell receptor beta chain originates from a study of cytotoxic CD8 clonotypes in ibrutinib-treated CLL. Turning to the study itself: Responses comprised about 25 partial and 2 complete; at median roughly 70 months, approximately 14 remained remitted and around 12 progressed.

Assay used: immunoSEQ multiplex PCR; TCRdb lists only in-frame clones, some missing. In the table there are around 310,000 clones, approximately 80% of which are singletons. Specimen: PBMCs, collected before ibrutinib treatment. The TCR originated in a human donor with chronic lymphocytic leukemia.

The CDR3 spells CASSQGRTSGQSNEQFF. CDR3 DNA: TGCGCCAGCAGCCAAGGGCGGACTAGCGGCCAAAGCAATGAGCAGTTCTTC. The V call is TRBV4-1, the J call TRBJ2-1, with 10 bases identical to TRBD2. The CDR3 sequence is 17 residues long. Germline trimming cut 1 base from V and 6 bases from J; bases unmatched to any gene: 9. CDR1 is MGHRA, CDR2 YSYEKL, per germline.